What follows describes a single T cell receptor (beta chain). Per the germline V gene, CDR1 is SEHNR and CDR2 is FQNEAQ (reference sequence). The CDR3 contains 12 residues. V dropped 1 base and J dropped 3 bases, with 4 bases sitting between them. The libraries were made with immunoSEQ v3.0 at survey level. The data were produced by immunoSEQ multiplex PCR, yet TCRdb's version contains in-frame clones alone and is incomplete. The table includes tens of thousands of clones, over 75% detected once. The sample comes from a study of long-term antiretroviral therapy in people with HIV. Sequencing used unsorted PBMCs, obtained 0.5 years after starting antiretroviral therapy. The source of this sequence is a woman aged 18-35 years with HIV. This sequence joins TRBV7-9 and TRBJ2-7; no clear D gene. The CDR3 nucleotides read TGTGCCAGCAGCTTAGAGAGCTACGAGCAGTACTTC. Translated, it gives CASSLESYEQYF.